Described below is a single TCR beta chain sequence and its context. The data stem from a study of blood T cell repertoires in COVID-19. Authors' data handling: How many nucleated cells were present was estimated from reference gene primer amplification. Clones were read by immunoSEQ multiplex PCR, and TCRdb kept only the in-frame ones, dropping some. From that table come the V and J calls and clone size; the DNA was used to work out D and trimming. The table includes roughly 260,000 clones, about 93% detected once. The CDR3 has 18 amino acids. Trimming took 3 bases from V and 3 from J; bases not matched to a gene: 10. CDR1 SGDLS and CDR2 YYNGEE come from the germline V gene.

The TCR sequence derives from a woman younger than 35 who had recovered from COVID-19. Sequenced: PBMCs or T cells enriched from blood (not recorded which). The chain has TRBV9 and TRBJ2-3; 13 bases are shared with TRBD2. This chain's CDR3 is CASSATSGGAGLTDTQYF. As DNA, the CDR3 is TGTGCCAGCAGCGCAACTAGCGGGGGGGCCGGATTGACAGATACGCAGTATTTT.